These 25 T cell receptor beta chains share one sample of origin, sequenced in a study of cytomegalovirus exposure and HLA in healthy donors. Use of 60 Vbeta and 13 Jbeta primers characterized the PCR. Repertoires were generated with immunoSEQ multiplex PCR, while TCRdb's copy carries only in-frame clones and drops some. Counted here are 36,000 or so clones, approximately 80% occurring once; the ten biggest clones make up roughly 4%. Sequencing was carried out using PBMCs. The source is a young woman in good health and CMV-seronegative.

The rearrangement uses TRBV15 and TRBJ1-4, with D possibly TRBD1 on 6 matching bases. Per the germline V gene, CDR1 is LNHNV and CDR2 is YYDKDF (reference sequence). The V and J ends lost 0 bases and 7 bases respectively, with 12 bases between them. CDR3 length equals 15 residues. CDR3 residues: CATSREQQGAEKLFF. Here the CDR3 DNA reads TGTGCCACCAGCAGAGAACAACAGGGCGCTGAAAAACTGTTTTTT.

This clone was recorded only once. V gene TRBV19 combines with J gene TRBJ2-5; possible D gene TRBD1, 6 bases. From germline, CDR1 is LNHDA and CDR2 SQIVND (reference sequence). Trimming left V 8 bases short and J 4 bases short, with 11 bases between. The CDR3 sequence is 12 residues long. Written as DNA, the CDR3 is TGTGCCAGTCGACAAGGGGGAGAGACCCAGTACTTC. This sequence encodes CASRQGGETQYF.

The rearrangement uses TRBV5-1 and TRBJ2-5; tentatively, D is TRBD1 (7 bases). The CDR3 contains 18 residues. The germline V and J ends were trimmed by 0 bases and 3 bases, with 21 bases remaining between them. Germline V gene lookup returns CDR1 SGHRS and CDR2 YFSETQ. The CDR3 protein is CASSLGPLAEGAEETQYF. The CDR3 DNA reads TGCGCCAGCAGCTTGGGACCTCTGGCGGAGGGGGCGGAAGAGACCCAGTACTTC.

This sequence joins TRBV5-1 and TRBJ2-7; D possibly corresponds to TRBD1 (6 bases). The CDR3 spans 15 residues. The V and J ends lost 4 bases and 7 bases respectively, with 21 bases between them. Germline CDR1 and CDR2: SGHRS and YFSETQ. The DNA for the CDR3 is TGCGCCAGCAGCGCGGACAGCAATCCTTCGAGGGAGCAGTACTTC. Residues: CASSADSNPSREQYF.

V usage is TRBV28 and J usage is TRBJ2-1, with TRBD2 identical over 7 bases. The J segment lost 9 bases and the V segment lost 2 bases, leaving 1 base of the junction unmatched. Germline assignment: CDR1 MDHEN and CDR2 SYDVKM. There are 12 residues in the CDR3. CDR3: CASSLGRGEQFF. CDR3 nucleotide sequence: TGTGCCAGCAGTTTAGGGAGGGGTGAGCAGTTCTTC.

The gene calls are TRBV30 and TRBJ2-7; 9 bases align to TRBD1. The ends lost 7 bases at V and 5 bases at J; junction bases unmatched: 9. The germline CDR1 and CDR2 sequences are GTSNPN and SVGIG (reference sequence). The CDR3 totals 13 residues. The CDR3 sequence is CAYRGQGFDEQYF. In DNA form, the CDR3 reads TGTGCCTACCGGGGACAGGGATTTGACGAGCAGTACTTC.

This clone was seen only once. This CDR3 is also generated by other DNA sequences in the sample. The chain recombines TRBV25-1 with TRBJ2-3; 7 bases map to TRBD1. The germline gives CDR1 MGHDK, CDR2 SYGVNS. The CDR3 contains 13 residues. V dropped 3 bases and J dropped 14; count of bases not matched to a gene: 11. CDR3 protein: CASSDPERDSLYF. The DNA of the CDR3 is TGTGCCAGCAGTGACCCCGAACGGGACAGTCTGTATTTT.

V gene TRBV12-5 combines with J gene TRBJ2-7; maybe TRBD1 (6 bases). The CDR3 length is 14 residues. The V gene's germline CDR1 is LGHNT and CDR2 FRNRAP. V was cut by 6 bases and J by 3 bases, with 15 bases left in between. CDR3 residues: CASGPSDRVYEQYF. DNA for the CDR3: TGTGCTAGTGGACCTTCGGACAGAGTCTACGAGCAGTACTTC.

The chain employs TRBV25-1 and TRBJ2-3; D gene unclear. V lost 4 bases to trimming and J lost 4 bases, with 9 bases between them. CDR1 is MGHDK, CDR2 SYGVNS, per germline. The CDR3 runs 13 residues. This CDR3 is CASSVGSSDTQYF. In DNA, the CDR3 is TGTGCCAGCAGTGTGGGCAGCTCAGATACGCAGTATTTT.

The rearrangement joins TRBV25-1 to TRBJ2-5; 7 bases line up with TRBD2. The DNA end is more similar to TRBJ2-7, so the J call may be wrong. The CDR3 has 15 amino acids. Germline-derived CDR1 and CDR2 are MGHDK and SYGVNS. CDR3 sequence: CASSLGSGNPYEQYF. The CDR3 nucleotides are TGTGCCAGCAGCCTCGGGAGCGGGAACCCCTACGAGCAGTACTTC.

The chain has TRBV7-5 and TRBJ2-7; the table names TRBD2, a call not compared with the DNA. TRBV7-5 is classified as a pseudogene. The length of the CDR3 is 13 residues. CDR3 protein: CARSLQREDEQYF. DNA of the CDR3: TGTGCCAGAAGCTTACAGCGGGAAGACGAGCAGTACTTC.

The CDR3 DNA follows: TGTGCCAGCAGCTATACCGGGACTAGCGGCACAGATACGCAGTATTTT. Its translation: CASSYTGTSGTDTQYF. The V gene is TRBV7-3, the J gene TRBJ2-3; TRBD2 aligns across 10 bases. V lost 4 bases and J lost 1; bases outside the gene matches: 5. The germline gives CDR1 SGHTA, CDR2 FQGTGA. CDR3 length: 16 residues.

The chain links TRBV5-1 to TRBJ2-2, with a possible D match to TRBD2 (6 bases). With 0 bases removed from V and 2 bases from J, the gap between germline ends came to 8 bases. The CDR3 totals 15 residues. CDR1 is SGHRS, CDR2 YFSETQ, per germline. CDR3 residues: CASSLGEVNTGELFF. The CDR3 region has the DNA TGCGCCAGCAGCTTGGGGGAGGTAAACACCGGGGAGCTGTTTTTT.

The CDR3 reads CASSSLSSYNEQFF. The CDR3 nucleotides read TGTGCCAGCAGTTCACTTAGCTCCTACAATGAGCAGTTCTTC. V usage is TRBV7-9 and J usage is TRBJ2-1; no clear D gene. The CDR3 extends over 14 amino acids. Trimming removed 6 bases from V and 0 bases from J, with 9 bases in between. Germline values: CDR1 SEHNR, CDR2 FQNEAQ (reference sequence).

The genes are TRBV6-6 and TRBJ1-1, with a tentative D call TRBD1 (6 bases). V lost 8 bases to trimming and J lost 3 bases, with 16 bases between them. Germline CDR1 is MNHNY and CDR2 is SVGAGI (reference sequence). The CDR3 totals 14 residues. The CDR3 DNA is TGTGCCAGCTTATTCAGGGAGGGGGACACTGAAGCTTTCTTT. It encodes CASLFREGDTEAFF.

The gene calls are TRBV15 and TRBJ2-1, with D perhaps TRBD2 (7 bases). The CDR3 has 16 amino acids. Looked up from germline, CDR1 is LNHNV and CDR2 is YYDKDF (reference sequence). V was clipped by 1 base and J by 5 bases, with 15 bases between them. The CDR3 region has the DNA TGTGCCACCAGCAGAGCAAGGGGGGGGCCGGACAATGAGCAGTTCTTC. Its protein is CATSRARGGPDNEQFF.

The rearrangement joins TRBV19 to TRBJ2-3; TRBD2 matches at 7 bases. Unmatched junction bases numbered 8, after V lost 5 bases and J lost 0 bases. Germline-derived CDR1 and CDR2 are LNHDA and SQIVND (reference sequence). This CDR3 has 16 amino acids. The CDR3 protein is CASSDLAATSTDTQYF. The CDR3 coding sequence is TGTGCCAGTAGTGACCTAGCGGCCACTAGCACAGATACGCAGTATTTT.

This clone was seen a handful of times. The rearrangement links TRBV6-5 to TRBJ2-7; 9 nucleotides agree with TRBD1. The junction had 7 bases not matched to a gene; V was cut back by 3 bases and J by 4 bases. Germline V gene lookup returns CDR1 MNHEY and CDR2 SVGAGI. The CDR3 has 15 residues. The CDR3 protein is CASSYRGQGSYEQYF. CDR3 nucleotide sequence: TGTGCCAGCAGTTATCGAGGACAGGGGTCGTACGAGCAGTACTTC.

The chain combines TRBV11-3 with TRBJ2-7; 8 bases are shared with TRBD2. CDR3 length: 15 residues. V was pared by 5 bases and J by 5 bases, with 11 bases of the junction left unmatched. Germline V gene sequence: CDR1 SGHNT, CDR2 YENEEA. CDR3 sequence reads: CASSPPAGAEDEQYF. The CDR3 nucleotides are TGTGCCAGCAGCCCGCCAGCGGGAGCGGAGGACGAGCAGTACTTC.

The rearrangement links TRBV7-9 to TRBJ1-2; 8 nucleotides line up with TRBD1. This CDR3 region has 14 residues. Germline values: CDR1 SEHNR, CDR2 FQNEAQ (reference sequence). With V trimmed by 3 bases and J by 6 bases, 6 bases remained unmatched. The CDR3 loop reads CASSFGTGLNGYTF. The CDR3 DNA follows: TGTGCCAGCAGCTTTGGGACAGGCCTGAATGGCTACACCTTC.

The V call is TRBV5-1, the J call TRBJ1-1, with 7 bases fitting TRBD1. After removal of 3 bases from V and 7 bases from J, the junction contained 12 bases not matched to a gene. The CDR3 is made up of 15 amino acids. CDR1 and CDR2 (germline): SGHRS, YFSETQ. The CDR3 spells CASSYSTGPLSEAFF. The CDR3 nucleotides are TGCGCCAGCAGCTACTCGACAGGGCCTCTTAGTGAAGCTTTCTTT.

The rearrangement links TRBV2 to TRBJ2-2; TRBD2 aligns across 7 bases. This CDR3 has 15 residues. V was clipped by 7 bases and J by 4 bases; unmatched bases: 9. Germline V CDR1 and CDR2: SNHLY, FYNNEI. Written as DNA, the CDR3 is TGTGCCAGCACAGGCGGGGAGGGTGTCACCGGGGAGCTGTTTTTT. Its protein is CASTGGEGVTGELFF.

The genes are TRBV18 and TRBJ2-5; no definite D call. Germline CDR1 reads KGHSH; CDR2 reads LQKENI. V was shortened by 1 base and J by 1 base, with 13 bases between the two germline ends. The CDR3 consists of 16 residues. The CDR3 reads CASSPQTDGSQETQYF. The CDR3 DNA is TGTGCCAGCTCACCACAGACTGACGGCAGCCAAGAGACCCAGTACTTC.

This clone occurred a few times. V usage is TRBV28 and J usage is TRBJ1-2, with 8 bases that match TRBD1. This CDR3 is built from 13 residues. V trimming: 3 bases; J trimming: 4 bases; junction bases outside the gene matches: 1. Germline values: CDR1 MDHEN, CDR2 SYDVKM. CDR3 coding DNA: TGTGCCAGCAGTTTTGGGACAGGCTATGGCTACACCTTC. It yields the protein CASSFGTGYGYTF.

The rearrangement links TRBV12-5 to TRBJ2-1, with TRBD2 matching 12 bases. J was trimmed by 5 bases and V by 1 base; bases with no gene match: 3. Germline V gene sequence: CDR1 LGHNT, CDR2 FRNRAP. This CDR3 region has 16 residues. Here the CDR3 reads CASGLDRLAGDNEQFF. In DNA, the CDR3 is TGTGCTAGTGGTTTGGACAGACTAGCGGGGGACAATGAGCAGTTCTTC.